The 27 T cell receptor beta chains below all came from one sample that was sequenced in a study of cytomegalovirus exposure and HLA in healthy donors. It was with 60 Vbeta and 13 Jbeta primers that the PCR ran. TCRdb's table, derived via immunoSEQ multiplex PCR, lists solely in-frame clones and lacks some. This table holds under 200,000 clones, approximately 59% found once. The sequencing input was PBMCs. These receptors were obtained from a middle-aged man in good health and CMV-seronegative.

The chain recombines TRBV11-2 with TRBJ2-7; perhaps TRBD1 as D (5 bases). CDR3 size: 14 residues. The V end lost 7 bases, the J end lost 2 bases, and 15 bases lay between the germline ends. CDR1 and CDR2 (germline): SGHAT, FQNNGV. The CDR3 spells CASTQQPRAYEQYF. The CDR3 DNA follows: TGTGCCAGCACCCAACAACCCAGGGCCTACGAGCAGTACTTC.

A remark on this clone: The sample holds other DNA sequences that translate to the same CDR3. J is TRBJ2-7 and V is TRBV11-2, with a tentative D call TRBD2 (6 bases). The germline V gene encodes CDR1 SGHAT and CDR2 FQNNGV. The CDR3 is 14 residues long. Trimming took 0 bases from V and 4 from J, leaving 10 bases between them. CDR3 sequence: CASSLELGGYEQYF. DNA of the CDR3: TGTGCCAGCAGCTTAGAACTAGGAGGGTACGAGCAGTACTTC.

This clone was detected only a few times. Distinct nucleotide sequences in the sample also encode this CDR3. The CDR3, as DNA: TGTGCCAGCAGCTTGGGACAGGGGAACACTGAAGCTTTCTTT. Encoded protein: CASSLGQGNTEAFF. The J gene is TRBJ1-1, the V gene TRBV7-2; 9 nucleotides line up with TRBD1. The V and J ends lost 3 bases and 1 base, in that order; junction bases with no gene match: 0. CDR1 SGHTA and CDR2 FQGNSA come from the germline V gene. The CDR3 has 14 amino acids.

The genes are TRBV5-1 and TRBJ2-2; 10 bases agree with TRBD1. Per the germline V gene, CDR1 is SGHRS and CDR2 is YFSETQ. Trimming took 5 bases from V and 7 from J; bases not matched to a gene: 5. The CDR3 is 14 amino acids. The CDR3 nucleotides read TGCGCCAGCAGTGACAGGGGGCTAGGCGGGGAGCTGTTTTTT. Its protein is CASSDRGLGGELFF.

This clone appeared a single time. As DNA, the CDR3 is TGTGCCAGCAGCACCGGACTAGCGGGAGCCACGGGGGAGCTGTTTTTT. As protein: CASSTGLAGATGELFF. The gene calls are TRBV5-4 and TRBJ2-2; the match to TRBD2 covers 13 bases. This CDR3 contains 16 residues. CDR1 SGHNT and CDR2 YYREEE come from the germline V gene (reference sequence). The V and J ends lost 4 bases and 8 bases, in that order; junction bases with no gene match: 8.

In DNA, the CDR3 is TGTGCCAGCAGCTTACCTTCCCCAGGGGGCGCGGAGGGCTACACCTTC. Translated: CASSLPSPGGAEGYTF. The chain joins TRBV11-2 to TRBJ1-2; TRBD1 agrees at 8 bases. This CDR3 comprises 16 residues. J was trimmed by 8 bases and V by 2 bases; bases with no gene match: 13. Looked up from germline, CDR1 is SGHAT and CDR2 is FQNNGV.

The rearrangement links TRBV30 to TRBJ1-5, with 9 bases aligning to TRBD1. The V and J ends lost 0 bases and 3 bases, in that order; junction bases with no gene match: 6. In germline, CDR1 is GTSNPN, CDR2 SVGIG (reference sequence). The CDR3 runs 16 residues. For the CDR3, the DNA is TGTGCCTGGAGTGTACCGGACAGGGGCCACAATCAGCCCCAGCATTTT. Its protein product is CAWSVPDRGHNQPQHF.

This chain uses TRBV5-1 with TRBJ2-1; 12 nucleotides agree with TRBD1. Germline V gives CDR1 SGHRS, CDR2 YFSETQ. This CDR3 spans 16 amino acids. The junction had 9 bases not matched to a gene; V was cut back by 2 bases and J by 9 bases. CDR3 protein: CASSFLMGQGAGEQFF. CDR3 DNA sequence: TGCGCCAGCAGCTTTTTAATGGGACAGGGGGCTGGTGAGCAGTTCTTC.

The rearrangement joins TRBV30 to TRBJ1-5; 7 bases agree with TRBD1. The germline gives CDR1 GTSNPN, CDR2 SVGIG (reference sequence). The CDR3 runs to 14 residues. V shed 3 bases, J shed 4 bases, and the junction held 6 bases outside the gene matches. CDR3 residues: CAWSRDRVNQPQHF. The DNA of the CDR3 is TGTGCCTGGAGCCGAGACAGGGTGAATCAGCCCCAGCATTTT.

This clone occurred a few times. The CDR3 here is CASSSGVGGSDEQYF. The CDR3 nucleotides read TGTGCCAGCAGTAGTGGGGTGGGGGGGTCCGACGAGCAGTACTTC. This chain links TRBV6-5 with TRBJ2-7; 7 bases are a match to TRBD2. This CDR3 has 15 amino acids. Germline CDR1 is MNHEY and CDR2 is SVGAGI. The trim removed 5 bases at V and 5 bases at J, leaving 12 bases unmatched.

This chain uses TRBV4-3 with TRBJ1-2, with 8 bases identical to TRBD1. This CDR3 is built from 13 residues. Germline V lookup: CDR1 LGHNA, CDR2 YSLEER. Trimming took 4 bases from V and 2 from J; bases not matched to a gene: 0. The DNA for the CDR3 is TGCGCCAGCAGCCGGACAGGGAACTATGGCTACACCTTC. Amino acids: CASSRTGNYGYTF.

The chain combines TRBV9 with TRBJ1-2, with a tentative D call TRBD1 (6 bases). Deletions cut 0 bases from V and 3 bases from J, with 15 bases between. The CDR3 has 16 residues. Germline values: CDR1 SGDLS, CDR2 YYNGEE. CDR3 residues: CASSVGQGQGDYGYTF. CDR3 DNA sequence: TGTGCCAGCAGCGTAGGTCAGGGGCAGGGAGACTATGGCTACACCTTC.

The V call is TRBV6-5, the J call TRBJ1-2; 9 bases line up with TRBD1. This CDR3 comprises 13 residues. Trimming removed 7 bases from V and 8 bases from J; junction bases left unmatched: 8. Germline V gene data show CDR1 as MNHEY and CDR2 as SVGAGI. This CDR3 reads CASTEDRGGGYTF. CDR3 sequence (DNA): TGTGCCAGCACCGAGGACAGGGGCGGAGGCTACACCTTC.

The V gene is TRBV11-2, the J gene TRBJ2-1; TRBD2 matches at 12 bases. This CDR3 contains 16 residues. CDR1 and CDR2 (germline): SGHAT, FQNNGV. With V trimmed by 1 base and J by 9 bases, 7 bases remained unmatched. This CDR3 reads CASSLGLAGELGEQFF. CDR3 nucleotides: TGTGCCAGCAGCTTAGGACTAGCGGGAGAGTTAGGTGAGCAGTTCTTC. The full variable domain, rest sourced from reference TRBV11-2 and TRBJ2-1, is EAGVAQSPRYKIIEKRQSVAFWCNPISGHATLYWYQQILGQGPKLLIQFQNNGVVDDSQLPKDRFSAERLKGVDSTLKIQPAKLEDSAVYLCASSLGLAGELGEQFFGPGTRLTVL.

Only a few counts were recorded for this clone. This chain connects TRBV4-2 to TRBJ2-1, with D uncertain. Per germline, CDR1 LGHNA and CDR2 YNFKEQ. The V end lost 1 base, the J end lost 5 bases, and 6 bases lay between the germline ends. The CDR3 has 13 amino acids. The CDR3 region has the DNA TGTGCCAGCAGCCAAGGGGCAGACAATGAGCAGTTCTTC. Translated: CASSQGADNEQFF.

The genes are TRBV19 and TRBJ2-3, with TRBD1 matching 10 bases. Germline CDR1 is LNHDA and CDR2 is SQIVND (reference sequence). V lost 6 bases to trimming and J lost 6 bases; unmatched junction nucleotides: 6. CDR3 length: 14 amino acids. The CDR3 protein is CASSRQGAVDTQYF. Here the CDR3 DNA reads TGTGCCAGTAGCCGACAGGGGGCGGTTGATACGCAGTATTTT.

The chain uses TRBV6-6 and TRBJ2-5; tentatively, D is TRBD2 (6 bases). The V end was cut by 6 bases, the J end by 5 bases, with 19 bases between. Per the germline V gene, CDR1 is MNHNY and CDR2 is SVGAGI (reference sequence). CDR3 length: 15 amino acids. The CDR3 sequence is CASRRSKGTLETQYF. CDR3 sequence (DNA): TGTGCCAGCAGACGTTCGAAAGGGACTTTGGAGACCCAGTACTTC.

This clone has more than one count but fewer than ten. This chain uses TRBV6-5 with TRBJ2-5; 9 nucleotides agree with TRBD2. V was pared by 5 bases and J by 5 bases, with 3 bases of the junction left unmatched. The CDR3 contains 13 residues. Germline CDR1 MNHEY, CDR2 SVGAGI. The CDR3 DNA is TGTGCCAGCAGTAGTAGCGGGAGTGAGACCCAGTACTTC. It codes for CASSSSGSETQYF.

This clone was observed a few times. The chain uses TRBV30 and TRBJ1-3; 7 bases map to TRBD1. Germline loops: CDR1 GTSNPN, CDR2 SVGIG (reference sequence). Trimming cost V 0 bases and J 3 bases; bases outside gene matches: 8. This CDR3 spans 16 amino acids. This chain's CDR3 is CAWSVGDWTGGNTIYF. CDR3 in DNA: TGTGCCTGGAGTGTAGGAGACTGGACAGGTGGAAACACCATATATTTT. Drawing the rest from reference TRBV30 and TRBJ1-3, the complete variable domain is SQTIHQWPATLVQPVGSPLSLECTVEGTSNPNLYWYRQAAGRGLQLLFYSVGIGQISSEVPQNLSASRPQDRQFILSSKKLLLSDSGFYLCAWSVGDWTGGNTIYFGEGSWLTVV.

This clone was seen a handful of times. The genes are TRBV23-1 and TRBJ1-4, with D unclear. TRBV23-1 is flagged as an ORF with uncertain function. The V end was cut by 0 bases, the J end by 3 bases, with 8 bases between. The CDR3 contains 15 residues. The CDR3 nucleotides are TGCGCCAGCAGTCAATCCGGGGTAGCTAATGAAAAACTGTTTTTT. Translating it yields CASSQSGVANEKLFF.

The V call is TRBV6-5, the J call TRBJ2-7; TRBD2 is a possible D gene (5 bases). This CDR3 is built from 14 residues. Germline-derived CDR1 and CDR2 are MNHEY and SVGAGI. V dropped 2 bases and J dropped 3 bases, with 11 bases sitting between them. The DNA for the CDR3 is TGTGCCAGCAGTTACGGAGGATCCCTCTACGAGCAGTACTTC. Translated, it gives CASSYGGSLYEQYF.

The chain has TRBV30 and TRBJ2-1; D remains unclear. CDR1 and CDR2 from the germline V gene are GTSNPN and SVGIG (reference sequence). The CDR3 is 11 amino acids. V was cut by 3 bases and J by 9 bases, with 9 bases left in between. CDR3 residues: CAWSSEAEQFF. The CDR3 nucleotides read TGTGCCTGGAGCAGTGAGGCTGAGCAGTTCTTC. The variable domain in full, completed from reference TRBV30 and TRBJ2-1, reads SQTIHQWPATLVQPVGSPLSLECTVEGTSNPNLYWYRQAAGRGLQLLFYSVGIGQISSEVPQNLSASRPQDRQFILSSKKLLLSDSGFYLCAWSSEAEQFFGPGTRLTVL.

V usage is TRBV19 and J usage is TRBJ2-1; 7 nucleotides align to TRBD2. The CDR3 is 15 residues long. Germline V gene lookup returns CDR1 LNHDA and CDR2 SQIVND (reference sequence). Germline trimming cut 4 bases from V and 0 bases from J; bases unmatched to any gene: 3. In DNA, the CDR3 is TGTGCCAGTAGTAAACTAGCGAGCTCCTACAATGAGCAGTTCTTC. As protein: CASSKLASSYNEQFF. The whole variable domain, filled in from reference TRBV19 and TRBJ2-1, reads DGGITQSPKYLFRKEGQNVTLSCEQNLNHDAMYWYRQDPGQGLRLIYYSQIVNDFQKGDIAEGYSVSREKKESFPLTVTSAQKNPTAFYLCASSKLASSYNEQFFGPGTRLTVL.

CDR3 amino acids: CASSLRGTYEQYF. CDR3 DNA sequence: TGTGCCAGCAGCTTGCGGGGTACCTACGAGCAGTACTTC. The chain employs TRBV5-4 and TRBJ2-7, with a tentative D call TRBD2 (5 bases). The V end lost 1 base, the J end lost 2 bases, and 7 bases lay between the germline ends. Germline CDR1 and CDR2: SGHNT and YYREEE (reference sequence). CDR3 length: 13 amino acids.

In its sample, this clone was seen a few times. The chain is built from TRBV5-5 and TRBJ1-5, with no clear D. Germline values: CDR1 SGHKS, CDR2 YYEKEE (reference sequence). The CDR3 has 14 residues. V lost 4 bases and J lost 2, with 10 bases in between. The CDR3 coding sequence is TGTGCCAGCAGCCGGGTTATTGGCAATCAGCCCCAGCATTTT. Translating it yields CASSRVIGNQPQHF.

V is TRBV7-2 and J is TRBJ2-1; 11 nucleotides align to TRBD2. Per the germline V gene, CDR1 is SGHTA and CDR2 is FQGNSA. This CDR3 has 17 residues. Losses at the gene ends were 3 bases for V and 2 bases for J; bases not matched to a gene: 6. The CDR3, as DNA: TGTGCCAGCAGCTTCTACGGGACTAGCGGAACCTACAATGAGCAGTTCTTC. This translates into CASSFYGTSGTYNEQFF.

In this sample, this clone turned up a few times. V and J are TRBV6-1 and TRBJ1-5; the match to TRBD1 covers 9 bases. Germline trimming cut 5 bases from V and 5 bases from J; bases unmatched to any gene: 4. CDR1 is MNHNS and CDR2 is SASEGT in the germline V gene. The CDR3 extends over 14 amino acids. The CDR3 sequence is CASSPGTGHQPQHF. The CDR3 region has the DNA TGTGCCAGCAGTCCCGGGACAGGGCATCAGCCCCAGCATTTT.